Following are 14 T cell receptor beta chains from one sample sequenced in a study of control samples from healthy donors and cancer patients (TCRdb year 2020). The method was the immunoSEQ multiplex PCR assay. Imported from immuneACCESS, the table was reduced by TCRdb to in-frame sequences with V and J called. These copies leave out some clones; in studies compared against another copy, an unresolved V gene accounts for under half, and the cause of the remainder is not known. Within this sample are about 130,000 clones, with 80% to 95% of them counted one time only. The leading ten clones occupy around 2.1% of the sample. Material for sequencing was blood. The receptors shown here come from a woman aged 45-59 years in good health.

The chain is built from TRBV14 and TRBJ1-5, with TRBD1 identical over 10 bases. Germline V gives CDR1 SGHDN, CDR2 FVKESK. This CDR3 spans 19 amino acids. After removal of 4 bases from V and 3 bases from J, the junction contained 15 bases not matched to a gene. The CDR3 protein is CASSPRDRGLSQNNQPQHF. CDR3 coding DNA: TGTGCCAGCAGCCCCCGGGACAGGGGATTGAGCCAGAACAATCAGCCCCAGCATTTT.

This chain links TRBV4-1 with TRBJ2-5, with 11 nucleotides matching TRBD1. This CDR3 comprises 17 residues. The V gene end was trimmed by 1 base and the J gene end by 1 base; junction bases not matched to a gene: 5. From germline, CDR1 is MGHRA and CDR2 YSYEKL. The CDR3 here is CASSQGTGGAVQETQYF. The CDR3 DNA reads TGCGCCAGCAGCCAAGGGACAGGGGGCGCCGTCCAAGAGACCCAGTACTTC.

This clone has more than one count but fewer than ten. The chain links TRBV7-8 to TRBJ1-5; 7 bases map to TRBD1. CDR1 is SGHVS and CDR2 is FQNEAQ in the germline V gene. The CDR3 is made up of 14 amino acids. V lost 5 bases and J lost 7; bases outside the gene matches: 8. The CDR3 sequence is CASSPGGGNQPQHF. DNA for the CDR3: TGTGCCAGCAGCCCAGGGGGAGGGAACCAGCCCCAGCATTTT.

The CDR3 protein is CASSDRAPYEQYF. The CDR3, as DNA: TGCGCCAGCTCCGACAGGGCCCCCTACGAGCAGTACTTC. The chain carries TRBV10-2 and TRBJ2-7, with TRBD1 matching over 7 bases. V gave up 8 bases and J gave up 2 bases; unmatched junction bases: 6. Germline V gives CDR1 WSHSY, CDR2 SAAADI. The CDR3 runs to 13 residues.

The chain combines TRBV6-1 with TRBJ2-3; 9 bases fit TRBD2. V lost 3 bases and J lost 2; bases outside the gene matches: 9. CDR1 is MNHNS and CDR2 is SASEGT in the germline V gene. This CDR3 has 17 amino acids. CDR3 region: CASSDLAGDTFTDTQYF. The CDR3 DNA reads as TGTGCCAGCAGTGACTTAGCGGGAGACACCTTCACAGATACGCAGTATTTT.

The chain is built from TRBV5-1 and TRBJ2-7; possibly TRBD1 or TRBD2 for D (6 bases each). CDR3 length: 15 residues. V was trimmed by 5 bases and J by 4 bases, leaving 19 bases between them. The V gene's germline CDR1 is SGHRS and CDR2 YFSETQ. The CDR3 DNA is TGCGCCAGCAGATTGTGGGGGGCAGGGTGGTACGAGCAGTACTTC. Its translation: CASRLWGAGWYEQYF.

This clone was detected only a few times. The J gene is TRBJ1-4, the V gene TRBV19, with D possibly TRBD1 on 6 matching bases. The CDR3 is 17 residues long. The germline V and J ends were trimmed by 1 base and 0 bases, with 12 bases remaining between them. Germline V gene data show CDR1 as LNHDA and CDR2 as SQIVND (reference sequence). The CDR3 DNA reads TGTGCCAGTAGTATAGGTGGACAGATCTCAACTAATGAAAAACTGTTTTTT. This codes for CASSIGGQISTNEKLFF.

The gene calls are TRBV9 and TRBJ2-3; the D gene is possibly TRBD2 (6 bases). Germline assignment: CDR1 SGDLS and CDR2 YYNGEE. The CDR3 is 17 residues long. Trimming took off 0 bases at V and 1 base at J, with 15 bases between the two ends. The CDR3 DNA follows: TGTGCCAGCAGCGTAGCCTCTCGCGGGACGGGCACAGATACGCAGTATTTT. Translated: CASSVASRGTGTDTQYF.

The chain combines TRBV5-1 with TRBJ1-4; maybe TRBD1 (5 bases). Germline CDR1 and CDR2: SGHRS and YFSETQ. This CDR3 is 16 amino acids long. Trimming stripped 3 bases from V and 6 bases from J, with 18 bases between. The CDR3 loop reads CASSYTERGWDEKLFF. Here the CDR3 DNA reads TGCGCCAGCAGCTATACAGAGAGGGGTTGGGATGAAAAACTGTTTTTT.

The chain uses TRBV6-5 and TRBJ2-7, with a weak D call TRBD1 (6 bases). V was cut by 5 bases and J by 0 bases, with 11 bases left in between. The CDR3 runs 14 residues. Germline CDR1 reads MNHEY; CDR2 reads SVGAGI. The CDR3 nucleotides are TGTGCCAGCAGTCCGAAGACAGGCTCCTACGAGCAGTACTTC. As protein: CASSPKTGSYEQYF.

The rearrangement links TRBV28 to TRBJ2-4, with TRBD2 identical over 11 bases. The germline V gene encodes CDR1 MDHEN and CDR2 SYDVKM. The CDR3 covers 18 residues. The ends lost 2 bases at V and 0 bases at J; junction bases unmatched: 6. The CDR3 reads CASSLRGTSGIAKNIQYF. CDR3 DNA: TGTGCCAGCAGTTTACGAGGGACTAGCGGAATAGCCAAAAACATTCAGTACTTC.

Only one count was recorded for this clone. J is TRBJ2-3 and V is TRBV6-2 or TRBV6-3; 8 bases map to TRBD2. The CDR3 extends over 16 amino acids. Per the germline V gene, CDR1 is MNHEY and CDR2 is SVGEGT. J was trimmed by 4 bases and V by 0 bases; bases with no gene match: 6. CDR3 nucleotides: TGTGCCAGCAGTTACTCGAGCGGGAGATTTGCAGATACGCAGTATTTT. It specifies CASSYSSGRFADTQYF.

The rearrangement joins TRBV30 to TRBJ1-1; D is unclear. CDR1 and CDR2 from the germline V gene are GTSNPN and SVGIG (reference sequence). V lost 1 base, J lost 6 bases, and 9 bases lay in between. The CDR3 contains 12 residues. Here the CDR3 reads CAWSGGSAEAFF. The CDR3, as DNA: TGTGCCTGGAGTGGGGGTAGCGCTGAAGCTTTCTTT.

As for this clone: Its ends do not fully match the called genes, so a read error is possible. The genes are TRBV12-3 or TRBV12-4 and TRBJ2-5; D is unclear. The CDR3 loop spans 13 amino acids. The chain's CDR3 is CVSSWAGPETQYF. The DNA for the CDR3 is TGTGTCAGCAGTTGGGCTGGACCAGAGACCCAGTACTTC.